This TCR beta chain was found in a study of T cell responses to AZD1222 COVID-19 vaccine (dated by TCRdb to 2020 to 2022). Study-wide context: Because spike-specific TCR depth and breadth did not differ between the two schedules, AZD1222 recipients who got a second dose at roughly 4 weeks were pooled with those who got a second dose at roughly 12 weeks. Trial participants were enrolled by age into 18-55, 56-69 and 70-plus year subgroups, with roughly 160, 29 and 62 TCR-sequenced participants respectively. TCR sequencing covered over 230 trial participants: 200 to 220 given two doses of AZD1222 and approximately 26 given two doses of MenACWY control vaccine.

General conclusions and limits of the study: CD4 TCRs associated with the vaccine covered the entire spike protein, and the dominant responses were in regions 160-218 and 743-854. Conclusions about previously exposed vaccinees are limited because only five or six AZD1222 recipients were SARS-CoV-2 seropositive at baseline. In the small 56-69-year group, the increase in depth fell short of significance, most likely because of low power. Because no day 14 peak-response samples were available, repertoires were characterized only after the peak T cell response. Most participants were white British and females outnumbered males, and the authors suggested that clonal diversity may have been underestimated. Nearly half of unique spike-specific TCRs reportedly recognized epitopes outside regions mutated in the B.1.351 and B.1.1.7 variants. After two AZD1222 doses, both the breadth and the depth of spike-specific TCRs were significantly higher than at day 0 and than in MenACWY recipients.

V is clipped by 7 bases and J by 6 bases, and the sequence between their germline boundaries is 19 bases long. CDR1 and CDR2, per the germline V gene, are MNHEY and SVGAGI. Reading from cysteine to phenylalanine, the CDR3 counts 15 amino acids. Solely the CDR3 DNA is kept, with 45 bases framed from the first base. The time point label corresponds to: baseline before first vaccination. The vaccinee samples were drawn from two UK trials, COV001 and COV002, one of which was a single-blind randomized controlled phase 2/3 trial testing AZD1222 (ChAdOx1 nCoV-19) in healthy adults. For TCRbeta chain sequencing, PBMC samples from trial participants were taken at day 0 and at day 28 after the second dose. The CDR3 regions of human TCRbeta chains were subjected to immunosequencing. Concerning the study's data processing: Repertoire TCRs were checked for matches against a reference library of SARS-CoV-2-specific TCRs that had been generated using the MIRA antigen-specificity platform. Breadth meant the fraction of unique TCRs that were SARS-CoV-2-associated, whereas depth meant the fraction of total T cells that were SARS-CoV-2-associated. Using the MIRA data, each spike-specific TCR was mapped to the spike region that the TCR reacts to and placed in a CD4 or CD8 class. Log10-transformed breadth and depth values were compared by one-way ANOVA with Sidak's multiple comparisons tests. TCRdb re-hosts the immuneACCESS table, in-frame sequences only. Its copies lack some clones; in the studies checked, an unresolved V gene accounts for under half of them, and the cause for the rest is not known. V and J calls plus clone size are reproduced from that table; the DNA served to infer D and trimming. Here the sample has some 95,000 clones; around nine tenths occur a single time. The ten top clones hold less than 4% of the sample.

A remark on this clone: Its cognate antigen has yet to be identified. Nothing much larger sits one base from this clone, and base qualities are not available.

The origin of this receptor is an adult in good health. This specimen was peripheral blood, taken on day 0 of AZD1222 vaccination. Recombination connected TRBV6-5 to TRBJ2-1; possibly the D gene is TRBD1, per 5 matching bases. The DNA sequence is given as TGTGCCAGCACCCGAAGTATAGGGGCAAGCAATGAGCAGTTCTTC. Translated, it reads CASTRSIGASNEQFF.